This entry lists 2 T cell receptor beta chains sequenced from one sample in a study of cytomegalovirus exposure and HLA in healthy donors. The PCR ran on 60 Vbeta and 13 Jbeta primers. Data came from immunoSEQ multiplex PCR; TCRdb stores just in-frame clones and leaves some out. The sample shows some 220,000 clones, roughly 89% of them seen only once. Sequenced: PBMCs. The origin of the receptors is a woman aged 18 to 35 in good health and CMV-seronegative.

The chain links TRBV18 to TRBJ2-7; 10 bases fit TRBD1. The germline V gene has CDR1 KGHSH and CDR2 LQKENI. The CDR3 runs to 15 residues. Trimming at V came to 6 bases and at J to 3 bases, leaving 8 bases not matched to a gene. CDR3 region: CASSGTTGGGYEQYF. The DNA for the CDR3 is TGTGCCAGCTCTGGAACGACAGGGGGCGGCTACGAGCAGTACTTC.

With regard to this clone: Distinct nucleotide sequences in the sample also encode this CDR3. The chain recombines TRBV5-1 with TRBJ2-1, with 13 bases lining up with TRBD2. This CDR3 is built from 15 residues. The germline V gene has CDR1 SGHRS and CDR2 YFSETQ. Trimming removed 4 bases from V and 4 bases from J; junction bases left unmatched: 2. Here the CDR3 DNA reads TGCGCCAGCAGCACGGGACTAGCGGGGTACAATGAGCAGTTCTTC. Encoded protein: CASSTGLAGYNEQFF.